This T cell receptor delta chain was recorded in a study of gamma-delta chains in newborns, infants, children. Concerning this clone itself: It may be a read error: a sequence one base away is much more abundant.

With CATT, TCRdb re-called clones from the reads. The sample contains under 8,000 delta-chain clones, 0.65% to 0.8% of which appear only once. V shed 5 bases and J shed 0 bases, with 13 bases lying between them. CDR3 size: 17 residues. Per germline, CDR1 GEAIGNYY and CDR2 EKD. The rearrangement joins TRDV2 to TRDJ3; D is possibly TRDD3 (6 bases). Sequencing was performed on blood. This TCR was recovered from a child who was a newborn, infant or young child, either healthy, febrile or measles-vaccinated (not recorded which). The CDR3 DNA follows: TGTGCCTGTGGCAAAGTACTGGGCTCCTGGGACACCCGACAGATGTTTTTC. Residues: CACGKVLGSWDTRQMFF.